This T cell receptor (beta chain) derives from a study of Graves' ophthalmopathy and Graves' hyperthyroidism. The study's findings and limits: The model predicted ophthalmopathy progression with over 60% sensitivity and around 72% specificity. Among expanded thyroid clonotypes above 0.001 frequency, most also occurred in blood.

This CDR3 has 12 residues. Trimming removed 7 bases at V and 3 bases at J, with 10 bases between. The V gene's germline CDR1 is MNHNS and CDR2 SASEGT. Ophthalmopathy donors were characterized by moderate-to-severe activity, CAS of at least 3, NOSPECS of at least 4, and duration under 3 months. The evidence that diagnosis relied on was clinical symptoms, serum thyroxine, TRAb, thyroid ultrasound and orbital computed tomography. As the template, RNA transcripts were used to amplify TCR beta CDR3 regions. First-round RT-PCR with HTBI primers preceded a second-round multiplex PCR. TCRdb independently ran MiXCR on the multiplex PCR reads; one entry per CDR3 protein. In the table there are about 210,000 distinct CDR3 sequences, approximately 28% of which are singletons. About this clonotype: Its antigen is unidentified.

The chain joins TRBV6-1 to TRBJ2-7; D remains ambiguous. The sample taken for sequencing was peripheral blood. The clonotype was recovered from a middle-aged man with Graves' ophthalmopathy. CDR3 sequence: CASTRAGYEQYF. CDR3 coding DNA: TGTGCCAGCACAAGGGCCGGCTACGAGCAGTACTTC.